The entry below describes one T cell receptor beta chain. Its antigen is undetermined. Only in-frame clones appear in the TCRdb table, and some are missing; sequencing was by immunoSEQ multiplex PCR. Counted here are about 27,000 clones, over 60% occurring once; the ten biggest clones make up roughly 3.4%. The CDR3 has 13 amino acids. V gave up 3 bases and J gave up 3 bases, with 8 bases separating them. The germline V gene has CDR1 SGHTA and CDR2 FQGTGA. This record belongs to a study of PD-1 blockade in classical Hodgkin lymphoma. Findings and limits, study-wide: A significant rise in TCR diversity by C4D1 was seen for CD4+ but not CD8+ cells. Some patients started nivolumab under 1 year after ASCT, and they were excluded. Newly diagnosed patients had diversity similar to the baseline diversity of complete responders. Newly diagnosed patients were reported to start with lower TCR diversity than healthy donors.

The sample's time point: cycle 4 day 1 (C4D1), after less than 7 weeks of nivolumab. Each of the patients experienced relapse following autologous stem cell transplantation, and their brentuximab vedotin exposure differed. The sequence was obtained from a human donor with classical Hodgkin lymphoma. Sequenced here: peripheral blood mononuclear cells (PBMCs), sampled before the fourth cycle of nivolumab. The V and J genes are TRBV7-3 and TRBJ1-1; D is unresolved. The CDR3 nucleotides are TGTGCCAGCAGCTTTCAACCTTACACTGAAGCTTTCTTT. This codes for CASSFQPYTEAFF. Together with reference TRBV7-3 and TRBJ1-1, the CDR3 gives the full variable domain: GAGVSQTPSNKVTEKGKYVELRCDPISGHTALYWYRQSLGQGPEFLIYFQGTGAADDSGLPNDRFFAVRPEGSVSTLKIQRTERGDSAVYLCASSFQPYTEAFFGQGTRLTVV.